This T cell receptor beta chain was recovered during a study of cytomegalovirus exposure and HLA in healthy donors. Findings and caveats of the study: Sequencing likely caused a cluster of highly shared sequence variants. Accurate HLA-A and HLA-B prediction from TCR beta sequences was reported for most subjects. It was reported that the classifier diagnosed cytomegalovirus status with high specificity and sensitivity in both the original and validation cohorts. A later analysis linked a missense variant in DCLRE1C to the trimming of TCR beta V and J genes.

In the PCR, 60 Vbeta and 13 Jbeta primers were used. Sequenced by immunoSEQ multiplex PCR; TCRdb stores in-frame clones only, minus some. The sample records more than 45,000 clones, just under 85% being singletons. To note about this clone: The antigen remains unidentified.

The clonotype originates from a man between 50 and 59 years old in good health and CMV-seronegative. The sample was PBMCs.

The CDR3 DNA follows: TGTGCCAGCAGCGCCACCTTAGCCCCCGGAAGAGAGACCCAGTACTTC. It translates to CASSATLAPGRETQYF. The V call is TRBV7-2, the J call TRBJ2-5; no clear D gene. The V end lost 5 bases, the J end lost 4 bases, and 20 bases lay between the germline ends. This CDR3 contains 16 residues. Germline lookup yields CDR1 SGHTA and CDR2 FQGNSA.